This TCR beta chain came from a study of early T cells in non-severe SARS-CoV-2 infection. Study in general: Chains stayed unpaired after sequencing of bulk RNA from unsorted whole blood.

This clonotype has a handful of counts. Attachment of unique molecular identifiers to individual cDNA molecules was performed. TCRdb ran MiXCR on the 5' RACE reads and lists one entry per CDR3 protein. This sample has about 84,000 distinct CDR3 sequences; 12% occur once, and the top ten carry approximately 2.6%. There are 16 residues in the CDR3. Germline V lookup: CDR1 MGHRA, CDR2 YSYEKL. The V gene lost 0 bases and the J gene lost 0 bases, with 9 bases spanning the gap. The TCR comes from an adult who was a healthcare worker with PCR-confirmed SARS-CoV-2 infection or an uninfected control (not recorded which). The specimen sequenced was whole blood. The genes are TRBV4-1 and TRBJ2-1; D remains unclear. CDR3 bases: TGCGCCAGCAGCCAAGATATGGCTAGCTCCTACAATGAGCAGTTCTTC. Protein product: CASSQDMASSYNEQFF.